This paragraph covers one T cell receptor (beta chain) sequence. The sample belongs to a study of blood T cells in healthy people across ages. In the study overall: Per two T cells, template switching captured roughly one barcoded beta molecule.

The germline gives CDR1 SGHNT, CDR2 YYREEE (reference sequence). The V gene lost 3 bases and the J gene lost 5 bases, with 20 bases spanning the gap. The CDR3 consists of 16 residues. Aged roughly 6 to 100, donors were systemically healthy Caucasians from Russia. Every donor contributed roughly 11 milliliters of peripheral blood by blood draw. PCR was performed a second time for about 6 to 12 cycles using a sample-barcoded 5' primer and a J-beta primer mix. TCRdb ran MiXCR on the 5' RACE reads and lists one entry per CDR3 protein. The repertoire has about 830,000 distinct CDR3 sequences, approximately 59% of them found once; the top ten carry 25% to 30%.

This rearrangement joins TRBV5-4 to TRBJ2-5; D unclear. The clonotype originates from a young man in good health. The sequencing input was blood. CDR3 DNA: TGTGCCAGCAGCTACCCGGTCGGCAAGGGTGAGGAGACCCAGTACTTC. It specifies CASSYPVGKGEETQYF. Based on the CDR3 plus reference TRBV5-4 and TRBJ2-5, the full variable domain is ETGVTQSPTHLIKTRGQQVTLRCSSQSGHNTVSWYQQALGQGPQFIFQYYREEENGRGNFPPRFSGLQFPNYSSELNVNALELDDSALYLCASSYPVGKGEETQYFGPGTRLLVL.